The 5 T cell receptor beta chains listed next were all sequenced from one sample in a study of T cell responses to AZD1222 COVID-19 vaccine. Clones were sequenced by immunoSEQ multiplex PCR, and TCRdb holds only the in-frame ones, with some missing. The sample includes 95,000 to 110,000 clones, about 91% of them seen just once. Sequenced here: peripheral blood, sampled on day 0 of AZD1222 vaccination. The receptors originated from an adult in good health.

This chain links TRBV5-4 with TRBJ2-7, with D possibly TRBD1 on 5 matching bases. The CDR3 covers 13 residues. V shed 0 bases and J shed 5 bases, with 9 bases lying between them. Germline-derived CDR1 and CDR2 are SGHNT and YYREEE (reference sequence). Here the CDR3 reads CASSLGQGDEQYF. The CDR3 DNA follows: TGTGCCAGCAGCTTGGGCCAGGGCGACGAGCAGTACTTC. Complete variable domain (other parts from reference TRBV5-4 and TRBJ2-7): ETGVTQSPTHLIKTRGQQVTLRCSSQSGHNTVSWYQQALGQGPQFIFQYYREEENGRGNFPPRFSGLQFPNYSSELNVNALELDDSALYLCASSLGQGDEQYFGPGTRLTVT.

The chain joins TRBV7-9 to TRBJ2-7, with a possible D match to TRBD2 (6 bases). CDR1 is SEHNR, CDR2 FQNEAQ, per germline (reference sequence). This CDR3 has 15 residues. V lost 6 bases and J lost 3, with 18 bases in between. This CDR3 reads CASSTSRREYYEQYF. In DNA form, the CDR3 reads TGTGCCAGCAGTACCAGTCGGAGGGAGTACTACGAGCAGTACTTC.

This clone has only a few counts. The rearrangement links TRBV7-2 to TRBJ1-1; D unresolved. The CDR3 has 15 residues. CDR1 and CDR2 (germline): SGHTA, FQGNSA. V lost 1 base and J 13 bases, leaving 22 bases between the germline ends. Written as DNA, the CDR3 is TGTGCCAGCAGCTTAGAGGAAGGTTTCGTACGGGTAGTTTTCTTT. As protein: CASSLEEGFVRVVFF.

This rearrangement joins TRBV7-2 to TRBJ2-1; D ambiguous. The CDR3 has 13 amino acids. Trimming pared 4 bases from V and 0 bases from J, leaving 4 bases between. Looked up from germline, CDR1 is SGHTA and CDR2 is FQGNSA. CDR3 sequence (DNA): TGTGCCAGCAGCTCTAACTCCTACAATGAGCAGTTCTTC. Its protein product is CASSSNSYNEQFF. The full variable domain, in which reference TRBV7-2 and TRBJ2-1 provide the parts outside the CDR3, is GAGVSQSPSNKVTEKGKDVELRCDPISGHTALYWYRQSLGQGLEFLIYFQGNSAPDKSGLPSDRFSAERTGGSVSTLTIQRTQQEDSAVYLCASSSNSYNEQFFGPGTRLTVL.

This clone was counted once. V gene TRBV16 combines with J gene TRBJ1-1; maybe TRBD1 (5 bases). The CDR3 is 16 amino acids. V gave up 6 bases and J gave up 5 bases, with 22 bases separating them. Germline V gives CDR1 KGHSY, CDR2 FQNENV. CDR3 amino acids: CASSLVRGGQRTEAFF. CDR3 bases: TGTGCCAGCAGTCTTGTCCGGGGGGGTCAGCGTACTGAAGCTTTCTTT.